Listed below are T cell receptor beta chains from one sample, sequenced in a study of PD-1 blockade in mismatch repair-deficient tumors. TCRdb keeps only in-frame clones here, not all; method: immunoSEQ multiplex PCR. The table includes 120,000 or so clones, about 86% detected once. This specimen was peripheral blood, taken 44 weeks after starting pembrolizumab. The receptor set was obtained from an adult with mismatch repair-deficient cancer. Both conserved end residues are part of each CDR3. A D gene is named only where the DNA matches it firmly. The size entry is marked missing in some rows and otherwise reads once, few, many or a size class.

V gene	clone size	J gene	D gene	CDR3 DNA	CDR3 protein
TRBV21-1	.	TRBJ2-3	.	TGTGCCAGCAGCAAAGGTATTTGGCGGGGTGGGCTAGATACGCAGTATTTT	CASSKGIWRGGLDTQYF
TRBV10-3	.	TRBJ1-2	.	TGTGCCATCACACAGGGAAAAACTAACTATGGCTACACCTTC	CAITQGKTNYGYTF
TRBV4-2	.	TRBJ1-4	TRBD1	TGTGCCAGCAGCCAGGTGGGGACAGGGGGCGGTGAAAAACTGTTTTTT	CASSQVGTGGGEKLFF
TRBV11-2	.	TRBJ2-1	.	TGTGCCAGCAGCTCCAGACTCGTCGGGAGCTCCTACAATGAGCAGTTCTTC	CASSSRLVGSSYNEQFF
TRBV14	.	TRBJ2-2	TRBD1	TGTGCCAGCAGCCCTACCCGGACAGGGGGGTTGCTGTTTTTT	CASSPTRTGGLLFF
TRBV11-1	.	TRBJ2-1	TRBD2	TGTGCCAGCAGAGGGACTAGCGGGAGTGGGAATGAGCAGTTCTTC	CASRGTSGSGNEQFF
TRBV4-1	.	TRBJ1-2	.	TGCGCCAGCAGCCAAGAGGGGGTCGGCTATGGCTACACCTTC	CASSQEGVGYGYTF
TRBV7-2	.	TRBJ2-7	TRBD2	TGTGCCAGCAGCTTCCTAGCGGGGTCCTACGAGCAGTACTTC	CASSFLAGSYEQYF
TRBV4-1	.	TRBJ2-6	TRBD1	TGCGCCAGCAGCCATAGGACAGGGCAAACGTCTGGGGCCAACGTCCTGACTTTC	CASSHRTGQTSGANVLTF
TRBV9	.	TRBJ1-4	.	TGTGCCAGCAGCCCAGGGGTGGCTAATGAAAAACTGTTTTTT	CASSPGVANEKLFF
TRBV27	once	TRBJ2-1	.	TGTGCCAGCAGTTTATCCGGGAGTAATGATGAGCAGTTCTTC	CASSLSGSNDEQFF
TRBV7-2	.	TRBJ2-2	.	TGTGCCAGCAGCTTAGTAGTTGGCACCGGGGAGCTGTTTTTT	CASSLVVGTGELFF
TRBV6-6	.	TRBJ1-4	TRBD1	TGTGCCAGCAGTTCGTATGACAGGGCGAATGAAGGAAAACTGTTTTTT	CASSSYDRANEGKLFF
TRBV7-9	.	TRBJ2-1	TRBD2	TGTGCCAGCAGGACCTTAGCGGGAGATTACAATGAGCAGTTCTTC	CASRTLAGDYNEQFF
TRBV5-5	once	TRBJ2-7	TRBD1	TGTGCCAGCAGAACCGGGACAGGGCGCCTTAGCTCCTACGAGCAGTACTTC	CASRTGTGRLSSYEQYF
TRBV30	.	TRBJ1-3	.	TGTGCCTGGAGTTTTCGGACCGCCAGCGGCCGCTCTGGAAACACCATATATTTT	CAWSFRTASGRSGNTIYF
TRBV4-1	many	TRBJ1-2	.	TGCGCCAGCAGCCAAGGACCAAACTATGGCTACACCTTC	CASSQGPNYGYTF
TRBV6-1	.	TRBJ2-1	.	TGTGCCAGCAGTGAAGCTGCAGGGTGGACTGAGCAGTTCTTC	CASSEAAGWTEQFF
TRBV11-2	.	TRBJ1-2	TRBD1	TGTGCCAGCAGCCTGACAGGGTCGTTTAATGGCTACACCTTC	CASSLTGSFNGYTF
TRBV27	.	TRBJ1-2	.	TGTGCCAGCAGTTTATCGGCAGGGAACTATGGCTACACCTTC	CASSLSAGNYGYTF
TRBV28	.	TRBJ2-6	.	TGTGCCAGCAGTATGGACAGTCCTTTCTCTGGGGCCAACGTCCTGACTTTC	CASSMDSPFSGANVLTF